This T cell receptor (beta chain) was identified during a study of blood T cells in healthy people across ages. The CDR3 covers 15 residues. Germline V gene lookup returns CDR1 MDHEN and CDR2 SYDVKM. Trimming took 6 bases from V and 8 from J; bases not matched to a gene: 10. Through a sample-barcoded 5' primer and a J-beta primer mix, a second PCR was run for roughly 6 to 12 cycles. In TCRdb, the 5' RACE reads were re-called with MiXCR into one record per CDR3 protein. The sample has approximately 800,000 distinct CDR3 sequences, about 62% seen once. The chain joins TRBV28 to TRBJ2-1, with 10 nucleotides matching TRBD2. The clonotype was recovered from a man aged 25-40 years in good health. The source material was blood. In nucleotides, the CDR3 is TGTGCCAGCAGCACAACTAGCGGGAATATCTATGAGCAGTTCTTC. Amino acids: CASSTTSGNIYEQFF.